These T cell receptor beta chains were read from a single sample in a study of regulatory T cells in long-lasting Graves disease. TCRdb independently ran MiXCR on the multiplex PCR reads; one entry per CDR3 protein. The sample yields approximately 300,000 distinct CDR3 sequences, over 15% seen once. The source was peripheral blood mononuclear cells (PBMCs), collected at new diagnosis, from a patient treated with antithyroid drugs. These receptors were collected from a female donor with Graves disease. The CDR3 runs from the conserved cysteine through the conserved F or W. Fields, in order: V gene, J gene, clone size, D gene, CDR3 DNA, CDR3 protein. The D gene is left open where the match is weak. For some rows the clone size is stated as once, few or many, or as a class when expanded; others skip it.

V: TRBV13; J: TRBJ2-1; size: many; D: .; DNA: TGTGCCAGCAGGGGGGGCTCCTACAATGAGCAGTTCTTC; CDR3: CASRGGSYNEQFF
V: TRBV2; J: TRBJ2-5; size: many; D: .; DNA: TGTGCCAGCAGTGAAGCGCTTACAGGGTCTAAGGCCCAGTACTTC; CDR3: CASSEALTGSKAQYF
V: TRBV20-1; J: TRBJ2-1; size: .; D: TRBD2; DNA: TGCAGTGCTAGTATCGGGGGGGGGGGGCATCATGAGCAGTTCTTC; CDR3: CSASIGGGGHHEQFF
V: TRBV10-2; J: TRBJ2-7; size: many; D: TRBD2; DNA: TGCGCCAGCTTGGGGAGGGTTCGGCTAGCGGGACCTTCCCCTTTTAGGCAGTACTTC; CDR3: CASLGRVRLAGPSPFRQYF
V: TRBV12-3/TRBV12-4; J: TRBJ2-3; size: .; D: TRBD2; DNA: TGTGCCAGCAGACGATCCCTAGCGGGAGGGCCATTGGATACGCAGTATTTT; CDR3: CASRRSLAGGPLDTQYF
V: TRBV28; J: TRBJ2-5; size: many; D: .; DNA: TGTGCCAGCAGTCCCGGGACAAAAGCAGAGACCCAGTACTTC; CDR3: CASSPGTKAETQYF
V: TRBV6-5; J: TRBJ2-7; size: .; D: TRBD1; DNA: TGTGCCAGCAGTTACTCGAGGCCAGGGGGTAACTACGAGCAGTACTTC; CDR3: CASSYSRPGGNYEQYF
V: TRBV10-1; J: TRBJ1-3; size: .; D: .; DNA: TGCGCCAGCAGTGAAGGGGTTTCTGGAAACACCATATATTTT; CDR3: CASSEGVSGNTIYF
V: TRBV7-9; J: TRBJ2-7; size: many; D: .; DNA: TGTGCCAGCTCGCCAGATGATGGGTACTCCTACGAGCAGTACTTC; CDR3: CASSPDDGYSYEQYF
V: TRBV19; J: TRBJ2-1; size: .; D: TRBD2; DNA: TGTGCCACCAAGAGCGGGAGCTGGTATGAGCAGTTCTTC; CDR3: CATKSGSWYEQFF
V: TRBV24-1; J: TRBJ2-7; size: many; D: .; DNA: TGTGCCACCAGTGCCCACCCGACTAGGCGGGACGAGCAGTACTTC; CDR3: CATSAHPTRRDEQYF
V: TRBV14; J: TRBJ1-3; size: few; D: .; DNA: TGTGCCAGCAGCCAAGGACAGACAGACGTGCGGGATTTT; CDR3: CASSQGQTDVRDF
V: TRBV14; J: TRBJ2-2; size: few; D: .; DNA: TGTGCCAGCAGGAGGGCGGTAAACACCGGGGAGCTGTTTTTT; CDR3: CASRRAVNTGELFF
V: TRBV7-9; J: TRBJ2-1; size: many; D: .; DNA: TGTGCCAGCAGCTTTGGGGGGAGGCAGTTCTTC; CDR3: CASSFGGRQFF
V: TRBV6-9; J: TRBJ1-1; size: .; D: .; DNA: TGTGCCAGCAGTTACCGAATGGGGGCAACGGGGACTGAAGCTTTCTTT; CDR3: CASSYRMGATGTEAFF
V: TRBV29-1; J: TRBJ1-3; size: .; D: .; DNA: TGCAGCGGTGAAAACCGGGCTGGAAACACCATATATTTT; CDR3: CSGENRAGNTIYF
V: TRBV6-1; J: TRBJ2-7; size: many; D: TRBD2; DNA: TGTGCCAGCGGGCGACTAGCCTCCTACGAGCAGTACTTC; CDR3: CASGRLASYEQYF
V: TRBV12-3/TRBV12-4; J: TRBJ2-7; size: many; D: .; DNA: TGTGCCAGCAGATCCAAGATCTACGAGCAGTACTTC; CDR3: CASRSKIYEQYF
V: TRBV27; J: TRBJ1-6; size: many; D: .; DNA: TGTGCCAGCAGTTTATCCGGGGAAACACCCCTCCACTTT; CDR3: CASSLSGETPLHF
V: TRBV25-1; J: TRBJ1-1; size: many; D: .; DNA: TGTGCCAGCAGTGATGATTTCCGAGGAGAAGCTTTCTTT; CDR3: CASSDDFRGEAFF
V: TRBV20-1; J: TRBJ1-4; size: few; D: .; DNA: TGCAGTGCTAGTCCGCCCCCCCCCCGGGGAGGTGAAAAACTGTTTTTT; CDR3: CSASPPPPRGGEKLFF
V: TRBV28; J: TRBJ2-7; size: few; D: TRBD1; DNA: TGTGCCAGCAGTTCGGCCGGGACAGGGGCCTACGAGCAGTACTTC; CDR3: CASSSAGTGAYEQYF
V: TRBV2; J: TRBJ2-1; size: many; D: TRBD2; DNA: TGTGCCAGCAGTGAATTCGGGGCGGGAGGCCGTCAGCAGTTCTTC; CDR3: CASSEFGAGGRQQFF
V: TRBV28; J: TRBJ1-2; size: .; D: TRBD1; DNA: TGTGCCAGCAGTCCCTCCGGACAGGGCGACTATGGCTACACCTTC; CDR3: CASSPSGQGDYGYTF
V: TRBV20-1; J: TRBJ2-1; size: few; D: .; DNA: TGCAGTGCTAGAGGGGCTAGCTTAAGCTCCTACAATGAGCAGTTCTTC; CDR3: CSARGASLSSYNEQFF
V: TRBV5-1; J: TRBJ1-6; size: many; D: TRBD1; DNA: TGCGCCAGCAGTCCCGGGACAGGGTTTTCACCCCTCCACTTT; CDR3: CASSPGTGFSPLHF
V: TRBV7-3; J: TRBJ2-1; size: many; D: TRBD2; DNA: TGTGCCAGCAGCGCCTTAGCGGGAGGCGGGGATGAGCAGTTCTTC; CDR3: CASSALAGGGDEQFF
V: TRBV28; J: TRBJ1-5; size: many; D: .; DNA: TGTGCCAGCAGGTCAGGGTTGGATCAGCCCCAGCATTTT; CDR3: CASRSGLDQPQHF
V: TRBV7-9; J: TRBJ1-4; size: many; D: TRBD1; DNA: TGTGCCAGCAGCCTGACAGGGGAGGAAAAACTGTTTTTT; CDR3: CASSLTGEEKLFF
V: TRBV20-1; J: TRBJ2-7; size: .; D: .; DNA: TGCAGTGCTAGAGGCGGGAGGGACAGGTTCTCCTACGAGCAGTACTTC; CDR3: CSARGGRDRFSYEQYF
V: TRBV28; J: TRBJ2-1; size: many; D: TRBD2; DNA: TGTGCCAGTGAGTCAGGGACTAGCGGTAATGAGCAGTTCTTC; CDR3: CASESGTSGNEQFF
V: TRBV5-1; J: TRBJ2-1; size: many; D: TRBD1; DNA: TGCGCCAGCAGCTTCGCGACGGGACAGGGCTTCGATGAGCAGTTCTTC; CDR3: CASSFATGQGFDEQFF
V: TRBV12-3/TRBV12-4; J: TRBJ1-1; size: many; D: .; DNA: TGTGCCAGCAGTTTAGACTCTGGGAGGGGGAACACTGAAGCTTTCTTT; CDR3: CASSLDSGRGNTEAFF
V: TRBV2; J: TRBJ1-6; size: once; D: .; DNA: TGTGCCAGCAGGCCTCCGGACCAGGGGCATTCACCCCTCCACTTT; CDR3: CASRPPDQGHSPLHF